A selection of T cell receptor beta chains follows, all from one sample in a study of beta chain features in type 1 diabetes. Repertoires were generated with immunoSEQ multiplex PCR, while TCRdb's copy carries only in-frame clones and drops some. The sample yields 250,000 to 400,000 clones, 14% seen once. Sequenced input: central memory CD4+ T cells from blood. Source of these receptors: a young man in good health. Both conserved end residues are part of each CDR3. Fields, in order: clone size, J gene, V gene, D gene, CDR3 protein, CDR3 DNA. The D gene is left open where the match is weak. Size tells how often a clone was seen (once, few, many) or the class of an expanded clone, and some rows leave it out.

few	TRBJ1-1	TRBV6-1	TRBD1	CASSSGQAARSFF	TGTGCCAGCAGTTCCGGACAGGCGGCGCGGTCTTTCTTT
.	TRBJ1-5	TRBV11-2	.	CASSQQGTLVQPQHF	TGTGCCAGCAGCCAGCAGGGGACACTAGTGCAGCCCCAGCATTTT
few	TRBJ1-1	TRBV5-1	TRBD1	CASSLVGGMNTEAFF	TGCGCCAGCAGCTTGGTAGGGGGCATGAACACTGAAGCTTTCTTT
.	TRBJ1-2	TRBV27	TRBD1	CASSLGQADNYGYTF	TGTGCCAGCAGTCTAGGACAGGCCGATAACTATGGCTACACCTTC
.	TRBJ2-4	TRBV29-1	TRBD1	CSVLVLGTGVDIQYF	TGCAGCGTTTTAGTGTTGGGGACAGGGGTCGACATTCAGTACTTC
.	TRBJ2-3	TRBV7-2	.	CASSFGPTDTQYF	TGTGCCAGCAGCTTCGGTCCCACAGATACGCAGTATTTT
few	TRBJ1-1	TRBV18	.	CASSPGEINTEAFF	TGTGCCAGCTCACCGGGGGAGATAAACACTGAAGCTTTCTTT
.	TRBJ2-3	TRBV7-2	.	CASGPTSLERADTQYF	TGTGCCAGCGGACCCACTAGTCTCGAAAGGGCGGATACGCAGTATTTT
.	TRBJ2-4	TRBV19	TRBD2	CASSKALAGGKNIQYF	TGTGCCAGTAGTAAGGCTCTAGCGGGGGGGAAAAACATTCAGTACTTC
.	TRBJ1-1	TRBV6-5	.	CASSYSKGLGEAFF	TGTGCCAGCAGTTACTCAAAGGGCCTAGGTGAAGCTTTCTTT
many	TRBJ2-3	TRBV28	.	CASSERSDTQYF	TGTGCCAGCAGTGAACGTTCAGATACGCAGTATTTT
.	TRBJ2-2	TRBV11-3	TRBD2	CASSTRGLAGTGELFF	TGTGCCAGCAGCACCAGGGGACTAGCGGGCACCGGGGAGCTGTTTTTT
.	TRBJ1-3	TRBV2	TRBD1	CASSRDRGLSGNTIYF	TGTGCCAGCAGTAGGGACAGGGGGCTGTCTGGAAACACCATATATTTT
few	TRBJ2-1	TRBV7-8	.	CASSLPRDQFF	TGTGCCAGCAGCTTACCCCGGGACCAGTTCTTC
.	TRBJ2-1	TRBV5-1	.	CASSLKESPYNEQFF	TGCGCCAGCAGCTTGAAGGAGTCTCCCTACAATGAGCAGTTCTTC
.	TRBJ1-5	TRBV21-1	.	CASSRGGDRNQPQHF	TGTGCCAGCAGCAGGGGGGGGGATCGGAATCAGCCCCAGCATTTT
few	TRBJ2-3	TRBV7-2	.	CASSPIGGGVDTQYF	TGTGCCAGCTCCCCGATAGGGGGGGGAGTGGATACGCAGTATTTT
.	TRBJ2-5	TRBV5-1	.	CASSSDGQQETQYF	TGCGCCAGCAGCTCTGATGGACAACAAGAGACCCAGTACTTC
.	TRBJ1-2	TRBV28	.	CASSYSRRYGYTF	TGTGCCAGCAGTTACAGCCGGCGCTATGGCTACACCTTC
.	TRBJ1-2	TRBV29-1	TRBD1	CSVLQGANYGYTF	TGCAGCGTTCTACAGGGGGCTAACTATGGCTACACCTTC
few	TRBJ1-2	TRBV7-3	.	CASSQAATDYGYTF	TGCGCCAGCAGCCAAGCGGCGACGGACTATGGCTACACCTTC
.	TRBJ2-2	TRBV7-2	.	CASSFRGRSGELFF	TGTGCCAGCAGCTTCCGGGGGCGATCCGGGGAGCTGTTTTTT
many	TRBJ2-7	TRBV19	.	CASSIRDSYYEQYF	TGTGCCAGTAGTATCCGGGACTCCTACTACGAGCAGTACTTC
few	TRBJ2-2	TRBV7-6	.	CASSLAGELFF	TGTGCCAGCAGCTTAGCCGGGGAGCTGTTTTTT
.	TRBJ2-5	TRBV5-6	.	CASSLAGLWGLQPGTQYF	TGTGCCAGCAGCTTGGCCGGGCTCTGGGGACTCCAACCGGGGACCCAGTACTTC
.	TRBJ2-2	TRBV5-4	TRBD2	CASSGEGRAGELFF	TGTGCCAGCAGCGGGGAGGGTAGGGCCGGGGAGCTGTTTTTT
.	TRBJ1-3	TRBV7-2	.	CASSLDAVIRTENTIYF	TGTGCCAGCAGCTTAGACGCGGTTATTCGGACAGAAAACACCATATATTTT
.	TRBJ1-1	TRBV14	.	CASSQEAGTEAFF	TGTGCCAGCAGCCAAGAGGCAGGGACTGAAGCTTTCTTT
few	TRBJ2-4	TRBV5-1	.	CASSLVGGSKNIQYF	TGCGCCAGCAGCTTGGTCGGAGGATCGAAAAACATTCAGTACTTC
.	TRBJ2-3	TRBV6-1	TRBD1	CASSQTGADTQYF	TGTGCCAGCAGCCAAACAGGGGCAGATACGCAGTATTTT
.	TRBJ2-3	TRBV11-3	.	CASSLHTDTQYF	TGTGCCAGCAGCCTACATACAGATACGCAGTATTTT
few	TRBJ1-5	TRBV15	.	CATSRKDGFNQPQHF	TGTGCCACCAGCAGAAAGGACGGGTTCAATCAGCCCCAGCATTTT
few	TRBJ2-3	TRBV5-6	.	CASSSGPRSPDTQYF	TGTGCCAGCAGCTCGGGACCAAGAAGCCCAGATACGCAGTATTTT
.	TRBJ2-1	TRBV12-5	.	CASGFTSALGSYNEQFF	TGTGCTAGTGGTTTTACCTCGGCCCTGGGGTCCTACAATGAGCAGTTCTTC
few	TRBJ1-6	TRBV2	TRBD1	CAVGQGQSPLHF	TGTGCCGTAGGACAGGGACAGTCACCCCTCCACTTT
many	TRBJ2-5	TRBV9	.	CASSVYHRAETQYF	TGTGCCAGCAGCGTTTACCACAGGGCTGAGACCCAGTACTTC
.	TRBJ2-3	TRBV5-1	.	CASIGWGTDTQYF	TGCGCCAGCATCGGGTGGGGCACAGATACGCAGTATTTT
many	TRBJ2-6	TRBV5-4	.	CASSLKLGGIGANVLTF	TGTGCCAGCAGCTTGAAACTGGGGGGTATTGGGGCCAACGTCCTGACTTTC
.	TRBJ2-6	TRBV9	.	CASSVGTVGSGANVLTF	TGTGCCAGCAGCGTAGGGACAGTCGGCTCTGGGGCCAACGTCCTGACTTTC
many	TRBJ1-6	TRBV2	.	CASSEDADSYNSPLHF	TGTGCCAGCAGTGAAGACGCGGATTCCTATAATTCACCCCTCCACTTT
.	TRBJ2-5	TRBV5-4	TRBD2	CASSLAAGEKTQYF	TGTGCCAGCAGCTTGGCAGCGGGGGAAAAGACCCAGTACTTC
.	TRBJ2-1	TRBV7-2	TRBD2	CASSPRLAGGREQFF	TGTGCCAGCAGCCCCAGACTAGCGGGGGGGCGAGAGCAGTTCTTC